These 22 T cell receptor beta chains share one sample of origin, sequenced in a study of blood T cell repertoires in COVID-19. Method: immunoSEQ multiplex PCR; TCRdb's copy keeps in-frame clones and lacks some. This sample yields 240,000 or so clones, of which 70% to 90% are seen a single time; 5.5% to 8% belongs to the top ten. Sequenced: peripheral blood. These receptors originate from a man aged 60 to 75 with acute or convalescent COVID-19.

V is TRBV7-2 and J is TRBJ2-1; 9 bases align to TRBD2. The germline V gene encodes CDR1 SGHTA and CDR2 FQGNSA. Trimming at V came to 5 bases and at J to 9 bases, leaving 11 bases not matched to a gene. The CDR3 runs to 15 residues. The CDR3 sequence: CASSPPGGRAGEQFF. In DNA, the CDR3 is TGTGCCAGCAGCCCCCCGGGCGGGAGGGCTGGTGAGCAGTTCTTC.

The chain joins TRBV7-8 to TRBJ1-6; TRBD1 might be the D (5 bases). This CDR3 region has 13 residues. Trimming pared 7 bases from V and 6 bases from J, leaving 10 bases between. In germline, CDR1 is SGHVS, CDR2 FQNEAQ. CDR3 DNA sequence: TGTGCCAGCACCGAAGACAGTAATTCACCCCTCCACTTT. Amino acids: CASTEDSNSPLHF.

The chain carries TRBV9 and TRBJ1-3; 10 bases match TRBD1. V lost 4 bases and J lost 2; bases outside the gene matches: 6. Germline V CDR1 and CDR2: SGDLS, YYNGEE. The CDR3 runs 16 residues. The CDR3 protein is CASSPGQGMTGNTIYF. CDR3 in DNA: TGTGCCAGCAGCCCGGGACAGGGGATGACTGGAAACACCATATATTTT.

V usage is TRBV9 and J usage is TRBJ2-7, with TRBD2 matching over 9 bases. The CDR3 covers 14 residues. In germline, CDR1 is SGDLS, CDR2 YYNGEE. Trimming took 3 bases from V and 0 from J; bases not matched to a gene: 1. CDR3 protein: CASSGSGSSYEQYF. As DNA, the CDR3 is TGTGCCAGCAGCGGTAGCGGGAGCTCCTACGAGCAGTACTTC.

The chain links TRBV7-2 to TRBJ2-1, with 8 bases aligning to TRBD2. V dropped 5 bases and J dropped 7; count of bases not matched to a gene: 13. The CDR3 sequence is 16 residues long. Germline V lookup: CDR1 SGHTA, CDR2 FQGNSA. Here the CDR3 reads CASSGRGSGRRNEQFF. CDR3 coding DNA: TGTGCCAGCAGCGGTCGGGGGAGCGGGAGAAGGAATGAGCAGTTCTTC. Drawing the rest from reference TRBV7-2 and TRBJ2-1, the complete variable domain is GAGVSQSPSNKVTEKGKDVELRCDPISGHTALYWYRQSLGQGLEFLIYFQGNSAPDKSGLPSDRFSAERTGGSVSTLTIQRTQQEDSAVYLCASSGRGSGRRNEQFFGPGTRLTVL.

This sequence joins TRBV5-1 and TRBJ2-2, with 10 bases lining up with TRBD2. The V gene's germline CDR1 is SGHRS and CDR2 YFSETQ. The ends lost 4 bases at V and 1 base at J; junction bases unmatched: 10. The CDR3 loop spans 18 amino acids. The CDR3 DNA sequence: TGCGCCAGCAGCGTCAATCCAGCGGGAGGGAAGAACACCGGGGAGCTGTTTTTT. Amino acids: CASSVNPAGGKNTGELFF.

The rearrangement joins TRBV4-3 to TRBJ2-7, with 12 bases fitting TRBD2. Germline lookup yields CDR1 LGHNA and CDR2 YSLEER. V lost 4 bases, J lost 1 base, and 2 bases stayed unmatched. The length of the CDR3 is 15 residues. The CDR3, as DNA: TGCGCCAGCAGCCCAGGACTAGCGGGGTCCTACGAGCAGTACTTC. Its translation is CASSPGLAGSYEQYF.

The gene calls are TRBV29-1 and TRBJ2-2, with D perhaps TRBD2 (6 bases). This CDR3 is built from 14 residues. Trimming took off 2 bases at V and 2 bases at J, with 9 bases between the two ends. Germline values: CDR1 SQVTM, CDR2 ANQGSEA. The CDR3 loop reads CSVELAPNTGELFF. The CDR3 DNA is TGCAGCGTTGAACTAGCGCCTAACACCGGGGAGCTGTTTTTT.

V gene TRBV5-1 combines with J gene TRBJ2-3; 9 bases match TRBD1. The CDR3 extends over 15 amino acids. In germline, CDR1 is SGHRS, CDR2 YFSETQ. J was trimmed by 3 bases and V by 0 bases; bases with no gene match: 2. In DNA, the CDR3 is TGCGCCAGCAGCTTGGGGACAGGGGAAACAGATACGCAGTATTTT. Protein product: CASSLGTGETDTQYF.

The chain couples TRBV28 to TRBJ2-5, with TRBD2 as a possible D gene (5 bases). V was shortened by 2 bases and J by 1 base, with 11 bases between the two germline ends. Germline V gene sequence: CDR1 MDHEN, CDR2 SYDVKM. There are 15 residues in the CDR3. CDR3 DNA sequence: TGTGCCAGCAGTTTACTAGCTCCCCCCCAAGAGACCCAGTACTTC. Protein: CASSLLAPPQETQYF.

The CDR3 DNA sequence: TGCAGCGCTGGGGGGCGGGAGGGCGTAGAGACCCAGTACTTC. Encoded protein: CSAGGREGVETQYF. The genes are TRBV29-1 and TRBJ2-5, with 9 bases matching TRBD2. This CDR3 region has 14 residues. Germline loops: CDR1 SQVTM, CDR2 ANQGSEA. V was pared by 7 bases and J by 4 bases, with 10 bases of the junction left unmatched.

This clone was observed a handful of times. This rearrangement joins TRBV5-1 to TRBJ2-2; D may be TRBD2 (6 bases). The CDR3 runs to 15 residues. Trimming took off 1 base at V and 5 bases at J, with 12 bases between the two ends. Looked up from germline, CDR1 is SGHRS and CDR2 is YFSETQ. CDR3 residues: CASSLTGERTGELFF. The CDR3 DNA follows: TGCGCCAGCAGCTTGACGGGAGAGAGGACCGGGGAGCTGTTTTTT.

This chain uses TRBV6-5 with TRBJ2-7; a weak D match, TRBD2 (6 bases). CDR3 length: 16 residues. V gave up 0 bases and J gave up 6 bases, with 18 bases separating them. The germline CDR1 and CDR2 sequences are MNHEY and SVGAGI. CDR3 DNA sequence: TGTGCCAGCAGTTACTCAGGTCCTAGCGAAGGTGGCGAGCAGTACTTC. Its protein is CASSYSGPSEGGEQYF.

The chain recombines TRBV12-5 with TRBJ2-3, with 7 bases fitting TRBD2. The junction had 9 bases not matched to a gene; V was cut back by 0 bases and J by 3 bases. The CDR3 is made up of 17 amino acids. Germline-derived CDR1 and CDR2 are LGHNT and FRNRAP. The CDR3 here is CASGLVVHREVTDTQYF. CDR3 in DNA: TGTGCTAGTGGTTTGGTAGTACACCGGGAGGTGACAGATACGCAGTATTTT.

V is TRBV5-1 and J is TRBJ1-1, with D perhaps matching TRBD1 (5 bases). Trimming took 4 bases from V and 5 from J, leaving 18 bases between them. The CDR3 extends over 15 amino acids. CDR1 is SGHRS, CDR2 YFSETQ, per germline. The CDR3 protein is CASSLIDSGGTEAFF. For the CDR3, the DNA is TGCGCCAGCAGCCTTATAGACAGCGGGGGGACTGAAGCTTTCTTT. Based on the CDR3 plus reference TRBV5-1 and TRBJ1-1, the full variable domain is KAGVTQTPRYLIKTRGQQVTLSCSPISGHRSVSWYQQTPGQGLQFLFEYFSETQRNKGNFPGRFSGRQFSNSRSEMNVSTLELGDSALYLCASSLIDSGGTEAFFGQGTRLTVV.

The V call is TRBV7-2, the J call TRBJ2-5; no clear D gene. The CDR3 contains 14 residues. Germline CDR1 reads SGHTA; CDR2 reads FQGNSA. Trimming removed 0 bases from V and 1 base from J, with 6 bases in between. CDR3 residues: CASSLARIQETQYF. CDR3 sequence (DNA): TGTGCCAGCAGCTTAGCGCGCATCCAAGAGACCCAGTACTTC.

V usage is TRBV5-4 and J usage is TRBJ2-5; 7 bases fit TRBD2. The CDR3 spans 17 residues. Germline V gene data show CDR1 as SGHNT and CDR2 as YYREEE (reference sequence). Losses at the gene ends were 2 bases for V and 3 bases for J; bases not matched to a gene: 13. The CDR3 here is CASSFTGRESLKETQYF. Written as DNA, the CDR3 is TGTGCCAGCAGCTTCACGGGGCGGGAGTCTTTAAAAGAGACCCAGTACTTC. The variable domain in full, with the rest retrieved from reference TRBV5-4 and TRBJ2-5, is ETGVTQSPTHLIKTRGQQVTLRCSSQSGHNTVSWYQQALGQGPQFIFQYYREEENGRGNFPPRFSGLQFPNYSSELNVNALELDDSALYLCASSFTGRESLKETQYFGPGTRLLVL.

For the CDR3, the DNA is TGTGCCAGCACCCTCGCCGGCAGGAACAATCAGCCCCAGCATTTT. It translates to CASTLAGRNNQPQHF. This chain uses TRBV28 with TRBJ1-5, with no clear D. Looked up from germline, CDR1 is MDHEN and CDR2 is SYDVKM. Trimming removed 7 bases from V and 3 bases from J, with 16 bases in between. CDR3 size: 15 residues. The full variable domain, completed using reference TRBV28 and TRBJ1-5, is DVKVTQSSRYLVKRTGEKVFLECVQDMDHENMFWYRQDPGLGLRLIYFSYDVKMKEKGDIPEGYSVSREKKERFSLILESASTNQTSMYLCASTLAGRNNQPQHFGDGTRLSIL.

The V call is TRBV7-3, the J call TRBJ1-3; 8 nucleotides match TRBD1. J lost 0 bases, V lost 5 bases, and 12 bases had no gene match. Germline V CDR1 and CDR2: SGHTA, FQGTGA. CDR3 length: 18 amino acids. CDR3 DNA: TGTGCCAGCAGCCCCTCACCCGGGACAGGATTCTCTGGAAACACCATATATTTT. Translating gives CASSPSPGTGFSGNTIYF. Combining the CDR3 with reference TRBV7-3 and TRBJ1-3 gives the whole variable domain GAGVSQTPSNKVTEKGKYVELRCDPISGHTALYWYRQSLGQGPEFLIYFQGTGAADDSGLPNDRFFAVRPEGSVSTLKIQRTERGDSAVYLCASSPSPGTGFSGNTIYFGEGSWLTVV.

With regard to this clone: The same CDR3 can be traced to other DNA sequences in this sample. This chain connects TRBV12-5 to TRBJ1-5; 10 bases fit TRBD1. The trim removed 1 base at V and 0 bases at J, leaving 3 bases unmatched. Germline V gene sequence: CDR1 LGHNT, CDR2 FRNRAP. The CDR3 sequence is 17 residues long. The CDR3 reads CASGLGQGAYSNQPQHF. The CDR3 DNA is TGTGCTAGTGGTTTGGGACAGGGGGCTTATAGCAATCAGCCCCAGCATTTT.

The gene calls are TRBV27 and TRBJ2-7, with TRBD1 identical over 8 bases. CDR1 MNHEY and CDR2 SMNVEV come from the germline V gene (reference sequence). CDR3 length: 18 residues. The ends lost 0 bases at V and 6 bases at J; junction bases unmatched: 16. The CDR3, as DNA: TGTGCCAGCAGTTTATCTACCAGGGGGCAGGGAAATCTTGGCGAGCAGTACTTC. Its translation is CASSLSTRGQGNLGEQYF.

This chain joins TRBV2 and TRBJ1-4; tentatively, D is TRBD1 (5 bases). CDR1 is SNHLY, CDR2 FYNNEI, per germline. The germline V and J ends were trimmed by 3 bases and 5 bases, with 13 bases remaining between them. This CDR3 region has 15 residues. The CDR3: CASSDNTGVNEKLFF. DNA for the CDR3: TGTGCCAGCAGTGATAACACAGGAGTAAATGAAAAACTGTTTTTT.